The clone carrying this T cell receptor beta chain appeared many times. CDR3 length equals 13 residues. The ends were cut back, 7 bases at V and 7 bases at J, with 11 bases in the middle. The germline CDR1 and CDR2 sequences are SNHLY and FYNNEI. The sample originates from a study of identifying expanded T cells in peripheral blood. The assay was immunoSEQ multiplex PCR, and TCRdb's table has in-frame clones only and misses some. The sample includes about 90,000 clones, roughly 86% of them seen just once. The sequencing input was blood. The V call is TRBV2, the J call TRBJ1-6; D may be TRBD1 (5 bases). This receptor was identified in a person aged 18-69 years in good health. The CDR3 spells CASIGTVNSPLHF. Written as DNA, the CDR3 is TGTGCCAGCATAGGGACGGTAAATTCACCCCTCCACTTT.